These 5 T cell receptor beta chains were all obtained from the same sample, sequenced in a study of post-analysis software for immune sequencing data. Study-level results: Patients used about five TRBV segments, including TRBV5-6, TRBV5-1 and TRBV20-1, more often than controls.

cDNA libraries of TCR beta carried unique molecular identifiers. In TCRdb, the PCR reads were re-called with MiXCR into one record per CDR3 protein. The sample shows roughly 410,000 distinct CDR3 sequences, roughly 35% of them seen only once. Antigens for these TCRs are unknown. Source material: blood. Source of these receptors: a girl aged 10 to 17 with multiple sclerosis.

This chain joins TRBV13 and TRBJ2-6; possibly TRBD1 or TRBD2 for D (5 bases each). CDR3 length: 16 residues. Deletions cut 4 bases from V and 9 bases from J, with 19 bases between. Looked up from germline, CDR1 is PRHDT and CDR2 is FYEKMQ (reference sequence). The CDR3 sequence: CASSSKTDYGVNVLTF. As DNA, the CDR3 is TGTGCCAGCAGCTCGAAGACAGACTATGGAGTCAACGTCCTGACTTTC.

This clonotype was observed a few times. The CDR3 loop reads CASSQRTSGGIYEQYF. CDR3 coding DNA: TGCGCCAGCAGCCAACGGACTAGCGGGGGGATCTACGAGCAGTACTTC. V is TRBV5-1 and J is TRBJ2-7; 14 nucleotides line up with TRBD2. V dropped 4 bases and J dropped 3; count of bases not matched to a gene: 6. This CDR3 comprises 16 residues. Germline assignment: CDR1 SGHRS and CDR2 YFSETQ.

The chain is built from TRBV3-1 and TRBJ1-1; D may be TRBD1 (6 bases). Germline CDR1 is LGHDT and CDR2 is YNNKEL (reference sequence). Trimming pared 6 bases from V and 5 bases from J, leaving 22 bases between. This CDR3 has 16 amino acids. The CDR3 is CASSPVGGPGDTEAFF. CDR3 nucleotide sequence: TGTGCCAGCAGTCCCGTGGGGGGGCCGGGGGATACTGAAGCTTTCTTT. Full variable domain (rest looked up from reference TRBV3-1 and TRBJ1-1): DTAVSQTPKYLVTQMGNDKSIKCEQNLGHDTMYWYKQDSKKFLKIMFSYNNKELIINETVPNRFSPKSPDKAHLNLHINSLELGDSAVYFCASSPVGGPGDTEAFFGQGTRLTVV.

This clonotype was found a few times. CDR3 residues: CASSSPQQGDNEQFF. CDR3 nucleotides: TGCGCCAGCAGCTCCCCACAACAGGGGGACAATGAGCAGTTCTTC. The V and J genes are TRBV4-1 and TRBJ2-1; 8 bases align to TRBD1. The V gene end was trimmed by 5 bases and the J gene end by 5 bases; junction bases not matched to a gene: 8. The CDR3 is 15 amino acids. Germline CDR1 is MGHRA and CDR2 is YSYEKL.

This clonotype was counted at least ten times. The chain couples TRBV9 to TRBJ2-3; D may be TRBD1 (7 bases). The ends were cut back, 4 bases at V and 1 base at J, with 16 bases in the middle. The germline V gene encodes CDR1 SGDLS and CDR2 YYNGEE. The CDR3 totals 16 residues. Here the CDR3 DNA reads TGTGCCAGCAGCTTAACAGGGGACTCGGGCACAGATACGCAGTATTTT. Encoded protein: CASSLTGDSGTDTQYF.